This entry features one TCR beta chain sequence. This record comes from a study of cytomegalovirus exposure and HLA in healthy donors. At sampling all donors were nominally healthy, likely with unrecorded immune exposures. The CDR3 loop spans 15 amino acids. Trimming removed 0 bases from V and 4 bases from J; junction bases left unmatched: 6. PCR involved 60 Vbeta and 13 Jbeta primers. Sequencing used immunoSEQ multiplex PCR; TCRdb keeps in-frame clones, though not all of them. The table has 150,000 to 200,000 clones, approximately 77% seen once. This receptor was taken from a female donor in good health and CMV-seronegative. The chain couples TRBV23-1 to TRBJ2-7; 7 bases match TRBD1. Being an ORF, TRBV23-1 has a function that is uncertain. The material sequenced was PBMCs. The CDR3 protein is CASSQSRTGAYEQYF. DNA of the CDR3: TGCGCCAGCAGTCAATCGAGGACAGGAGCGTACGAGCAGTACTTC.